Detailed here is one T cell receptor (beta chain). The antigen is not known. The donors were members of the approximately 130-subject validation cohort (separate from the approximately 670-subject first cohort). This sample was taken from a study of cytomegalovirus exposure and HLA in healthy donors. Study-level information: The same platform used for the approximately 670 first-cohort repertoires was also used for the 120 or so validation repertoires, as a later analysis reported. The study's findings and limits: One later analysis, an examination of the 90 to 150 validation repertoires, found that first-cohort TCR clusters tended to co-occur in them. The authors confirmed in vitro that a few CMV-associated chains were specific for CMV antigens.

The ends lost 3 bases at V and 3 bases at J; junction bases unmatched: 5. This CDR3 has 14 residues. Germline CDR1 is MNHNS and CDR2 is SASEGT. Repertoires were generated with immunoSEQ multiplex PCR, while TCRdb's copy carries only in-frame clones and drops some. Of 160,000 or so clones detected, 70% to 90% appear once; the ten largest clones hold almost 3%. The sequenced sample was PBMCs. The rearrangement links TRBV6-1 to TRBJ2-7; 7 nucleotides agree with TRBD1. This clonotype was sampled from a man aged 18 to 35 in good health and CMV-seronegative. The CDR3 spells CASSDQGQRYEQYV. Written as DNA, the CDR3 is TGTGCCAGCAGTGACCAGGGACAGCGCTACGAGCAGTACGTC.